The T cell receptor (beta chain) described here comes from a study of OX40 agonist ivuxolimab in advanced cancers. About the study: Patients were given ivuxolimab, an antibody that agonizes OX40 (CD134). Partial responses were recorded for three patients, including one with hepatocellular carcinoma and two with cutaneous melanoma.

The germline V and J ends were trimmed by 2 bases and 5 bases, with 7 bases remaining between them. CDR3 length: 13 residues. In germline, CDR1 is LNHNV, CDR2 YYDKDF (reference sequence). Method: immunoSEQ multiplex PCR; TCRdb's copy keeps in-frame clones and lacks some. The repertoire includes 60,000 to 80,000 clones, around 80% of them detected once, and 5% sits in the top ten. The TCR was taken from an adult with an advanced solid tumor such as melanoma, head and neck, liver or kidney cancer. V is TRBV15 and J is TRBJ1-5; the D is unclear. The source material was CD4+ or CD8+ T cells sorted from blood, sampled in a trial of the OX40 agonist ivuxolimab. CDR3 protein: CATSRQVDQPQHF. The CDR3 DNA reads as TGTGCCACCAGCAGACAGGTCGATCAGCCCCAGCATTTT.